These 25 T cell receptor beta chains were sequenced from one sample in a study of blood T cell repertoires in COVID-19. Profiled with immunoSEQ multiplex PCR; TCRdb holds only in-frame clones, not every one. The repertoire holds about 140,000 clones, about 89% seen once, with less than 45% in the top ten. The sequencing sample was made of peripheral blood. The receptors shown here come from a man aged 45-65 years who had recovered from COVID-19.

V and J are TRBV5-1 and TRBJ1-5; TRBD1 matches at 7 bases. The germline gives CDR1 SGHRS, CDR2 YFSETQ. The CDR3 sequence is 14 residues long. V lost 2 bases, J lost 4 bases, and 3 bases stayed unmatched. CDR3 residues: CASSLTGENQPQHF. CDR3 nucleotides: TGCGCCAGCAGCTTAACAGGGGAAAATCAGCCCCAGCATTTT.

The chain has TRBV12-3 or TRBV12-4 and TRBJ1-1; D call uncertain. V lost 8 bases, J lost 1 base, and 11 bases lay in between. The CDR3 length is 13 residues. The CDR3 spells CASGSQRNTEAFF. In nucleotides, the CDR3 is TGTGCCAGCGGGAGTCAGAGGAACACTGAAGCTTTCTTT.

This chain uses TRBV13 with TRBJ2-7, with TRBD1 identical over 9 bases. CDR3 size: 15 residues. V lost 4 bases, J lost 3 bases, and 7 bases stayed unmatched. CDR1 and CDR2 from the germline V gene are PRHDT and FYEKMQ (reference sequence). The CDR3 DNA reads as TGTGCCAGCAGCTCACAGGGGGCAAGAGGCTACGAGCAGTACTTC. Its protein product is CASSSQGARGYEQYF. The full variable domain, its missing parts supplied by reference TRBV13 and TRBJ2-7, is AAGVIQSPRHLIKEKRETATLKCYPIPRHDTVYWYQQGPGQDPQFLISFYEKMQSDKGSIPDRFSAQQFSDYHSELNMSSLELGDSALYFCASSSQGARGYEQYFGPGTRLTVT.

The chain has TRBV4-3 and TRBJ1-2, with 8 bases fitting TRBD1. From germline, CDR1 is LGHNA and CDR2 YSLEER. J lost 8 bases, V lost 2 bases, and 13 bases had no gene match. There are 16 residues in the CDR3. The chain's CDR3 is CASSQLPGQARGGYTF. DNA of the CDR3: TGCGCCAGCAGCCAACTCCCGGGACAGGCGAGAGGGGGCTACACCTTC.

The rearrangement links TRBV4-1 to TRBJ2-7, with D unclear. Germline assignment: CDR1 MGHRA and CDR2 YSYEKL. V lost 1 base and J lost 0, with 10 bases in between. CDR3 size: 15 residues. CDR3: CASSQGIGSSYEQYF. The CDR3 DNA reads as TGCGCCAGCAGCCAAGGTATCGGTAGCTCCTACGAGCAGTACTTC.

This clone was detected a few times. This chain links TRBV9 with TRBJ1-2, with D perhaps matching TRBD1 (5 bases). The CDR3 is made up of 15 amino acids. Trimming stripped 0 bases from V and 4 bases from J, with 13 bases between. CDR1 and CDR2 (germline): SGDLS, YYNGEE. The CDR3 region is CASSVEGLPRYGYTF. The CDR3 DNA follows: TGTGCCAGCAGCGTAGAGGGACTGCCCCGCTATGGCTACACCTTC.

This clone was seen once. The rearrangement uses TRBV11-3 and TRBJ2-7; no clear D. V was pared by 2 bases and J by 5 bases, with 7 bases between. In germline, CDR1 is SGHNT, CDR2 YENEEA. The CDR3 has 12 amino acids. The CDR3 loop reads CASSLQAHEQYF. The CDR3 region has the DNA TGTGCCAGCAGCTTACAGGCTCACGAGCAGTACTTC. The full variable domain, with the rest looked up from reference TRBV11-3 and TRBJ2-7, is EAGVVQSPRYKIIEKKQPVAFWCNPISGHNTLYWYLQNLGQGPELLIRYENEEAVDDSQLPKDRFSAERLKGVDSTLKIQPAELGDSAVYLCASSLQAHEQYFGPGTRLTVT.

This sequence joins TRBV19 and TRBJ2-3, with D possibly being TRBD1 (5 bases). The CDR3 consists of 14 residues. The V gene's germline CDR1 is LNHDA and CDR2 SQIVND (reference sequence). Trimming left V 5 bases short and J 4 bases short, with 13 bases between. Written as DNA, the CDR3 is TGTGCCAGTAGTGTGAATGTGGGGCCAGATACGCAGTATTTT. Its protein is CASSVNVGPDTQYF.

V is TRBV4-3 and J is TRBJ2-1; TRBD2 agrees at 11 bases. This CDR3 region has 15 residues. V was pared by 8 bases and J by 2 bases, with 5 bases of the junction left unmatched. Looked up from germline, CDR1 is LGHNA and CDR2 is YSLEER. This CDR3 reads CASALGLAAYNEQFF. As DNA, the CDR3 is TGCGCCAGCGCCCTGGGACTAGCGGCCTACAATGAGCAGTTCTTC.

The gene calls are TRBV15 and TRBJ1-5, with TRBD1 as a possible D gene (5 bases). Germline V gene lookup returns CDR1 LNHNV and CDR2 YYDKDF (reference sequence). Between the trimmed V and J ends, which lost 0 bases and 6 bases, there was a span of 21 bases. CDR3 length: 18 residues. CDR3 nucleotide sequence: TGTGCCACCAGCAGAGATCAGGAGTCCTGGAGGGGTGTTCAGCCCCAGCATTTT. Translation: CATSRDQESWRGVQPQHF.

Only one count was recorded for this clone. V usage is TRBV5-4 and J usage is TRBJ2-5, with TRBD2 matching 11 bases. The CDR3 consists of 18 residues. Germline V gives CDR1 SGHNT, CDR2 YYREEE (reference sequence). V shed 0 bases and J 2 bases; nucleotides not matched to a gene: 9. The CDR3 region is CASSLVPLLAGGQETQYF. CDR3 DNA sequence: TGTGCCAGCAGCTTGGTCCCCCTCCTAGCGGGGGGACAAGAGACCCAGTACTTC. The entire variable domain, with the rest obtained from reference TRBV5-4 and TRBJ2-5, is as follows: ETGVTQSPTHLIKTRGQQVTLRCSSQSGHNTVSWYQQALGQGPQFIFQYYREEENGRGNFPPRFSGLQFPNYSSELNVNALELDDSALYLCASSLVPLLAGGQETQYFGPGTRLLVL.

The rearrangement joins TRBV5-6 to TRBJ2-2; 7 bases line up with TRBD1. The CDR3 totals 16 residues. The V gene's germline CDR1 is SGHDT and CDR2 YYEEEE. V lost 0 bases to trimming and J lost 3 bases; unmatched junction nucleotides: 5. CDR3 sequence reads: CASSLVQGEYTGELFF. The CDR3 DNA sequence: TGTGCCAGCAGCTTGGTCCAGGGGGAATACACCGGGGAGCTGTTTTTT.

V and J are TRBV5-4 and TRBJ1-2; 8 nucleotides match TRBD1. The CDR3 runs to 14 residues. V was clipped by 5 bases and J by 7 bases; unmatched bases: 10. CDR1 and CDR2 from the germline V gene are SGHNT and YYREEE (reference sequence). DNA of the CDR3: TGTGCCAGCAGAATCACCGCAGGGGGCGGTGGCTACACCTTC. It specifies CASRITAGGGGYTF.

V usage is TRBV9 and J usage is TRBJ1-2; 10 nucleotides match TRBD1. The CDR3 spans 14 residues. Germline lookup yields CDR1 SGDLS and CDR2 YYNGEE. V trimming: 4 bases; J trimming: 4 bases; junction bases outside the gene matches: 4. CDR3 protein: CASSSRTGGYGYTF. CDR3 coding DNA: TGTGCCAGCAGCAGTCGGACAGGGGGCTATGGCTACACCTTC. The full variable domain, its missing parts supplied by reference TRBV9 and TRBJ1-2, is DSGVTQTPKHLITATGQRVTLRCSPRSGDLSVYWYQQSLDQGLQFLIQYYNGEERAKGNILERFSAQQFPDLHSELNLSSLELGDSALYFCASSSRTGGYGYTFGSGTRLTVV.

The chain's CDR3 is CASSTFGQSTDTQYF. The CDR3 nucleotides are TGTGCCAGTAGTACCTTCGGACAGAGCACAGATACGCAGTATTTT. The rearrangement uses TRBV19 and TRBJ2-3; D may be TRBD1 (6 bases). V lost 4 bases and J lost 0, with 11 bases in between. The germline CDR1 and CDR2 sequences are LNHDA and SQIVND (reference sequence). The length of the CDR3 is 15 residues.

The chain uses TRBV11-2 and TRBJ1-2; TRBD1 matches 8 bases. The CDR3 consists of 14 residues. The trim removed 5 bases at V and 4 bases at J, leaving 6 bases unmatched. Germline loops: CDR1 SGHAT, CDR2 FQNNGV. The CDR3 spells CASSTDRVTYGYTF. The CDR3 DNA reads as TGTGCCAGCAGCACGGACAGGGTGACCTATGGCTACACCTTC.

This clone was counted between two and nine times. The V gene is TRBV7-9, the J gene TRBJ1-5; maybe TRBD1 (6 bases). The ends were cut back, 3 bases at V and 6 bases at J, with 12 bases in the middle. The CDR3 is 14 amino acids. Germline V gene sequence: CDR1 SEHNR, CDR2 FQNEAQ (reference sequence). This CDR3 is CASSLGQDAQPQHF. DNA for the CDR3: TGTGCCAGCAGCTTGGGACAAGATGCTCAGCCCCAGCATTTT.

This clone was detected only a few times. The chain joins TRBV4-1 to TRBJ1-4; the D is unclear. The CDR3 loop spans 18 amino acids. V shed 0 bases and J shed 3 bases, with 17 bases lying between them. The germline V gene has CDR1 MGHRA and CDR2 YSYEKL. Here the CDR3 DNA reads TGCGCCAGCAGCCAAGATTTCGGAGCGGCAGGTCCTAATGAAAAACTGTTTTTT. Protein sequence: CASSQDFGAAGPNEKLFF.

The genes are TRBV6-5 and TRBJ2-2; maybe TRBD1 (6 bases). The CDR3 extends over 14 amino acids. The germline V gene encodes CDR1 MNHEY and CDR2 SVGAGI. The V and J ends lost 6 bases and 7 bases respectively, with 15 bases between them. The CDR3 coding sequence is TGTGCCAGCAGACCCCTGCAGGGGCGCGGGGAGCTGTTTTTT. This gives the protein CASRPLQGRGELFF.

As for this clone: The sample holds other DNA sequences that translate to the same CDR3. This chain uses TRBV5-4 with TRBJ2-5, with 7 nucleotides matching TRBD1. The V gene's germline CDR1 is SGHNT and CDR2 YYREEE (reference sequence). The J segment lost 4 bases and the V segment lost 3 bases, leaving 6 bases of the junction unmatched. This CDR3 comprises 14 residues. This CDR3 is CASSSNRGTETQYF. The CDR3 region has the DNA TGTGCCAGCAGCTCGAACAGGGGTACAGAGACCCAGTACTTC.

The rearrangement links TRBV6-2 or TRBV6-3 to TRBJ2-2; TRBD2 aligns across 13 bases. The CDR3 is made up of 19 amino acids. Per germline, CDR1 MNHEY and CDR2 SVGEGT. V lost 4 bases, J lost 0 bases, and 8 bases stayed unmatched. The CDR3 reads CASSFPLTSGGSNTGELFF. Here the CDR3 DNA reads TGTGCCAGCAGTTTTCCATTGACTAGCGGGGGGTCGAACACCGGGGAGCTGTTTTTT.

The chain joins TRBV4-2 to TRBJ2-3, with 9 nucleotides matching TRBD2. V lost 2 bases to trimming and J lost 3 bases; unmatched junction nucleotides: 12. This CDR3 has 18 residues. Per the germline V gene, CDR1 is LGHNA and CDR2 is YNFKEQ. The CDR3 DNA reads TGTGCCAGCAGCCAACTACTTGGTGGCGGGGGGGCAACAGATACGCAGTATTTT. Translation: CASSQLLGGGGATDTQYF.

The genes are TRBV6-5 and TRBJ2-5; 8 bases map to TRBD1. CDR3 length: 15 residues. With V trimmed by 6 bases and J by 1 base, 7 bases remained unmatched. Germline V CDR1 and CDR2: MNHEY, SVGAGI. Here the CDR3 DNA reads TGTGCCAGCAGGAGACAGGGACAGGTCCAAGAGACCCAGTACTTC. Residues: CASRRQGQVQETQYF.

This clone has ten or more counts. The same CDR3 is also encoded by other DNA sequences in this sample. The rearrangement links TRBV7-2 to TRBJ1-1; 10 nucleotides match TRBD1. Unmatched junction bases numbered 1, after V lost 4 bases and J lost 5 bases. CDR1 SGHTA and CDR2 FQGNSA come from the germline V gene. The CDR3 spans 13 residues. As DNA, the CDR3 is TGTGCCAGCAGCTGGACAGGGGGTACTGAAGCTTTCTTT. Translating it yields CASSWTGGTEAFF.

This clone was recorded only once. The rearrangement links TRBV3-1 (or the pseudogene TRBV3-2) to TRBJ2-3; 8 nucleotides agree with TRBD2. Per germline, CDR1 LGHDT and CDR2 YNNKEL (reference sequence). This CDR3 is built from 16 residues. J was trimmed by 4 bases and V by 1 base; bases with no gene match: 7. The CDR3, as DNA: TGTGCCAGCAGCCAAGTTGTGACTAGCGTAGCAGATACGCAGTATTTT. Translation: CASSQVVTSVADTQYF.